Presented here are 16 T cell receptor beta chains from one specimen sequenced in a study of T cells after somatic rescue of genetic block. Sequencing was performed with immunoSEQ multiplex PCR; in TCRdb, only in-frame clones are kept and a portion is missing. This sample yields approximately 65,000 clones, of which 85% to 95% are seen a single time; approximately 2.9% belongs to the top ten. Material: peripheral blood mononuclear cells (PBMCs). These receptors all come from a man aged 35 to 55.

V is TRBV18 and J is TRBJ1-4; TRBD1 matches 11 bases. With 4 bases clipped from V and 3 bases from J, the junction kept 7 bases outside the gene matches. This CDR3 has 17 amino acids. Per germline, CDR1 KGHSH and CDR2 LQKENI. This CDR3 reads CASSLGQGAVPNEKLFF. The DNA of the CDR3 is TGTGCCAGCTCACTAGGACAGGGGGCAGTACCTAATGAAAAACTGTTTTTT.

The V gene is TRBV27, the J gene TRBJ2-3, with no clear D. Germline V gene sequence: CDR1 MNHEY, CDR2 SMNVEV (reference sequence). V was cut by 0 bases and J by 3 bases, with 7 bases left in between. The CDR3 runs 14 residues. This CDR3 is CASSLSTATDTQYF. CDR3 coding DNA: TGTGCCAGCAGTTTATCAACGGCAACAGATACGCAGTATTTT.

The chain links TRBV6-1 to TRBJ1-1; D is possibly TRBD1 (6 bases). Trimming left V 6 bases short and J 2 bases short, with 10 bases between. This CDR3 has 13 amino acids. Germline CDR1 reads MNHNS; CDR2 reads SASEGT. This CDR3 reads CASSRTANTEAFF. The CDR3 region has the DNA TGTGCCAGCAGCCGGACAGCAAACACTGAAGCTTTCTTT.

The V and J genes are TRBV5-5 and TRBJ2-7, with TRBD2 matching over 9 bases. The J segment lost 4 bases and the V segment lost 0 bases, leaving 11 bases of the junction unmatched. This CDR3 is built from 17 residues. CDR1 is SGHKS, CDR2 YYEKEE, per germline (reference sequence). The CDR3 nucleotides read TGTGCCAGCAGCTTGGTGCCCCTTCGCGGGGGGGCTTACGAGCAGTACTTC. Translated: CASSLVPLRGGAYEQYF.

In its sample, this clone was seen once. The CDR3 protein is CASSETDRGELFF. CDR3 DNA: TGTGCCAGCAGTGAGACAGACCGCGGGGAGCTGTTTTTT. The rearrangement links TRBV2 to TRBJ2-2; D is possibly TRBD1 (5 bases). Germline values: CDR1 SNHLY, CDR2 FYNNEI. Trimming took 3 bases from V and 7 from J, leaving 9 bases between them. This CDR3 contains 13 residues.

The chain joins TRBV7-9 to TRBJ2-5; maybe TRBD2 (6 bases). Germline V lookup: CDR1 SEHNR, CDR2 FQNEAQ (reference sequence). The V gene lost 7 bases and the J gene lost 2 bases, with 8 bases spanning the gap. CDR3 length: 12 amino acids. In nucleotides, the CDR3 is TGTGCCAGCAAAGGGACTCAAGAGACCCAGTACTTC. Translated: CASKGTQETQYF.

The chain couples TRBV14 to TRBJ2-7, with 14 bases lining up with TRBD2. The ends lost 4 bases at V and 7 bases at J; junction bases unmatched: 15. The CDR3 has 18 amino acids. Germline V lookup: CDR1 SGHDN, CDR2 FVKESK. The CDR3 DNA reads TGTGCCAGCAGCCCCCTCGGGCGGACTAGCGGGAGGCCAGGGGAGCAGTACTTC. This sequence encodes CASSPLGRTSGRPGEQYF.

This clone was found once. The V call is TRBV2, the J call TRBJ2-7; 9 bases align to TRBD1. V trimming: 3 bases; J trimming: 6 bases; junction bases outside the gene matches: 9. Per germline, CDR1 SNHLY and CDR2 FYNNEI. The CDR3 length is 15 residues. The CDR3 coding sequence is TGTGCCAGCAGTGATCCTGGGACAGGGAAACCCGAGCAGTACTTC. Its protein is CASSDPGTGKPEQYF.

The chain uses TRBV7-8 and TRBJ1-1; D not resolved. CDR1 and CDR2 (germline): SGHVS, FQNEAQ. The CDR3 runs to 16 residues. V was trimmed by 5 bases and J by 1 base, leaving 17 bases between them. CDR3 bases: TGTGCCAGCAGCCCTAGGCGTGTGCCCTCGAACACTGAAGCTTTCTTT. Translating it yields CASSPRRVPSNTEAFF.

This chain connects TRBV18 to TRBJ2-5; TRBD1 matches 8 bases. Trimming cost V 3 bases and J 2 bases; bases outside gene matches: 8. Germline lookup yields CDR1 KGHSH and CDR2 LQKENI. There are 16 residues in the CDR3. The CDR3, as DNA: TGTGCCAGCTCACCTATGAGACAGGGGACGCAAGAGACCCAGTACTTC. It specifies CASSPMRQGTQETQYF.

The chain links TRBV5-5 to TRBJ1-4; TRBD1 matches 11 bases. The V segment lost 4 bases and the J segment 8 bases; nucleotides outside the gene matches: 7. Looked up from germline, CDR1 is SGHKS and CDR2 is YYEKEE (reference sequence). The CDR3 totals 15 residues. The CDR3 DNA reads TGTGCCAGCAGCGACCGGGACAGGGGGAAAGAAAAACTGTTTTTT. The encoded protein is CASSDRDRGKEKLFF.

V gene TRBV14 combines with J gene TRBJ2-3, with 10 bases aligning to TRBD2. The CDR3 runs 16 residues. V was clipped by 8 bases and J by 2 bases; unmatched bases: 10. From germline, CDR1 is SGHDN and CDR2 FVKESK. The CDR3 DNA reads as TGTGCCAGCCGGCGGCTAGCGGGAGACCCCACAGATACGCAGTATTTT. This translates into CASRRLAGDPTDTQYF.

The sample holds one count of this clone. This chain links TRBV15 with TRBJ2-7; 7 bases agree with TRBD1. CDR3 length: 11 residues. J lost 3 bases, V lost 8 bases, and 1 base had no gene match. Germline values: CDR1 LNHNV, CDR2 YYDKDF (reference sequence). The CDR3 spells CATGTDYEQYF. CDR3 DNA sequence: TGTGCCACCGGGACAGACTACGAGCAGTACTTC.

V is TRBV30 and J is TRBJ2-2; D call uncertain. The germline CDR1 and CDR2 sequences are GTSNPN and SVGIG (reference sequence). The CDR3 is 14 residues long. V was clipped by 0 bases and J by 0 bases, with 5 bases between them. CDR3 sequence (DNA): TGTGCCTGGAGTGTACTTTCGAACACCGGGGAGCTGTTTTTT. This encodes CAWSVLSNTGELFF.

The chain uses TRBV5-1 and TRBJ1-4; tentatively, D is TRBD1 (5 bases). This CDR3 contains 13 residues. The V and J ends lost 5 bases and 4 bases respectively, with 9 bases between them. From germline, CDR1 is SGHRS and CDR2 YFSETQ. Written as DNA, the CDR3 is TGCGCCAGCAGTTCCAGGGATAATGAAAAACTGTTTTTT. As protein: CASSSRDNEKLFF.

The chain is built from TRBV11-2 and TRBJ2-5, with 8 positions matching TRBD2. With V trimmed by 2 bases and J by 4 bases, 6 bases remained unmatched. The germline V gene has CDR1 SGHAT and CDR2 FQNNGV. CDR3 length equals 15 residues. The CDR3 DNA follows: TGTGCCAGCAGCTTAACTAGCGGTACTGGAGAGACCCAGTACTTC. It yields the protein CASSLTSGTGETQYF.